The 11 T cell receptor beta chains listed next were all sequenced from one sample in a study of control samples from healthy donors and cancer patients. Clones were sequenced by immunoSEQ multiplex PCR, and TCRdb holds only the in-frame ones, with some missing. Of approximately 150,000 clones in the sample, 75% to 95% were seen once. The source material was blood. The receptor source for this set is a young man in good health.

V is TRBV28 and J is TRBJ1-3; 7 bases match TRBD1. Per germline, CDR1 MDHEN and CDR2 SYDVKM. J lost 0 bases, V lost 2 bases, and 10 bases had no gene match. This CDR3 contains 18 residues. The CDR3 here is CASSLPGTGDLSGNTIYF. CDR3 nucleotides: TGTGCCAGCAGTTTACCCGGAACAGGGGACCTCTCTGGAAACACCATATATTTT.

The chain links TRBV5-4 to TRBJ2-6; 13 positions match TRBD2. V was pared by 0 bases and J by 12 bases, with 12 bases of the junction left unmatched. The CDR3 runs 18 residues. The germline gives CDR1 SGHNT, CDR2 YYREEE (reference sequence). The DNA for the CDR3 is TGTGCCAGCAGCTTGGGACTAGCGGGGGGCCTTAGGTCAGGCGTCCTGACTTTC. This sequence encodes CASSLGLAGGLRSGVLTF.

This clone was observed once. This chain connects TRBV5-1 to TRBJ2-5; D is perhaps TRBD1 or TRBD2 (5 bases each). Germline V gene data show CDR1 as SGHRS and CDR2 as YFSETQ. The length of the CDR3 is 18 residues. The ends were cut back, 1 base at V and 2 bases at J, with 21 bases in the middle. Written as DNA, the CDR3 is TGCGCCAGCAGCTTGTTTAACTCTATAGGGACGGGACAAGAGACCCAGTACTTC. It codes for CASSLFNSIGTGQETQYF.

This chain connects TRBV6-5 to TRBJ2-7, with unresolved D. CDR3 length equals 15 residues. The germline V gene encodes CDR1 MNHEY and CDR2 SVGAGI. Trimming pared 6 bases from V and 2 bases from J, leaving 17 bases between. The CDR3 nucleotides are TGTGCCAGCAGAGTATTCCCGGACGGCCCCTACGAGCAGTACTTC. It specifies CASRVFPDGPYEQYF.

V and J are TRBV11-2 and TRBJ2-5, with 9 bases aligning to TRBD2. This CDR3 has 15 residues. Looked up from germline, CDR1 is SGHAT and CDR2 is FQNNGV. The trim removed 4 bases at V and 3 bases at J, leaving 6 bases unmatched. For the CDR3, the DNA is TGTGCCAGCAGCTCCGCGGGACTAGCAAAAGAGACCCAGTACTTC. Its translation is CASSSAGLAKETQYF.

This rearrangement joins TRBV29-1 to TRBJ2-7, with D unresolved. With 7 bases removed from V and 4 bases from J, the gap between germline ends came to 11 bases. This CDR3 spans 11 amino acids. Germline CDR1 SQVTM, CDR2 ANQGSEA. The CDR3 DNA reads as TGCAGCGCCCTTATTGGGTACGAGCAGTACTTC. Its translation: CSALIGYEQYF.

The rearrangement joins TRBV14 to TRBJ1-5; D not certain. This CDR3 comprises 14 residues. V was clipped by 6 bases and J by 5 bases, with 14 bases between them. Germline CDR1 and CDR2: SGHDN and FVKESK. CDR3 protein: CASRHTTSDQPQHF. CDR3 coding DNA: TGTGCCAGCAGGCATACGACTTCGGATCAGCCCCAGCATTTT.

The genes are TRBV7-9 and TRBJ2-5; possible D gene TRBD2, 5 bases. Germline assignment: CDR1 SEHNR and CDR2 FQNEAQ (reference sequence). This CDR3 is 16 amino acids long. The ends were cut back, 5 bases at V and 0 bases at J, with 16 bases in the middle. CDR3 sequence: CASSLLDEYDQETQYF. The CDR3 DNA sequence: TGTGCCAGCAGCCTACTAGATGAGTACGACCAAGAGACCCAGTACTTC. The entire variable domain, with the rest obtained from reference TRBV7-9 and TRBJ2-5, is as follows: DTGVSQNPRHKITKRGQNVTFRCDPISEHNRLYWYRQTLGQGPEFLTYFQNEAQLEKSRLLSDRFSAERPKGSFSTLEIQRTEQGDSAMYLCASSLLDEYDQETQYFGPGTRLLVL.

This chain uses TRBV7-2 with TRBJ2-3, with 8 bases that match TRBD2. With V trimmed by 1 base and J by 4 bases, 7 bases remained unmatched. The germline V gene has CDR1 SGHTA and CDR2 FQGNSA. CDR3 length: 16 amino acids. The CDR3: CASSLVPRGASDTQYF. The CDR3 region has the DNA TGTGCCAGCAGCTTAGTGCCGCGGGGGGCCTCAGATACGCAGTATTTT.

The chain is built from TRBV10-3 and TRBJ2-7; D is unresolved. Germline values: CDR1 ENHRY, CDR2 SYGVKD. V was cut by 2 bases and J by 1 base, with 15 bases left in between. CDR3 length: 16 residues. DNA of the CDR3: TGTGCCATCAGTGAGCCCCCGGTGGGTAAGTCCTACGAGCAGTACTTC. Its protein is CAISEPPVGKSYEQYF.

The genes are TRBV10-2 and TRBJ2-7, with unresolved D. There are 11 residues in the CDR3. Germline V gene lookup returns CDR1 WSHSY and CDR2 SAAADI. The V and J ends lost 9 bases and 0 bases respectively, with 6 bases between them. This CDR3 reads CASGISYEQYF. Written as DNA, the CDR3 is TGCGCCAGTGGTATCTCCTACGAGCAGTACTTC.